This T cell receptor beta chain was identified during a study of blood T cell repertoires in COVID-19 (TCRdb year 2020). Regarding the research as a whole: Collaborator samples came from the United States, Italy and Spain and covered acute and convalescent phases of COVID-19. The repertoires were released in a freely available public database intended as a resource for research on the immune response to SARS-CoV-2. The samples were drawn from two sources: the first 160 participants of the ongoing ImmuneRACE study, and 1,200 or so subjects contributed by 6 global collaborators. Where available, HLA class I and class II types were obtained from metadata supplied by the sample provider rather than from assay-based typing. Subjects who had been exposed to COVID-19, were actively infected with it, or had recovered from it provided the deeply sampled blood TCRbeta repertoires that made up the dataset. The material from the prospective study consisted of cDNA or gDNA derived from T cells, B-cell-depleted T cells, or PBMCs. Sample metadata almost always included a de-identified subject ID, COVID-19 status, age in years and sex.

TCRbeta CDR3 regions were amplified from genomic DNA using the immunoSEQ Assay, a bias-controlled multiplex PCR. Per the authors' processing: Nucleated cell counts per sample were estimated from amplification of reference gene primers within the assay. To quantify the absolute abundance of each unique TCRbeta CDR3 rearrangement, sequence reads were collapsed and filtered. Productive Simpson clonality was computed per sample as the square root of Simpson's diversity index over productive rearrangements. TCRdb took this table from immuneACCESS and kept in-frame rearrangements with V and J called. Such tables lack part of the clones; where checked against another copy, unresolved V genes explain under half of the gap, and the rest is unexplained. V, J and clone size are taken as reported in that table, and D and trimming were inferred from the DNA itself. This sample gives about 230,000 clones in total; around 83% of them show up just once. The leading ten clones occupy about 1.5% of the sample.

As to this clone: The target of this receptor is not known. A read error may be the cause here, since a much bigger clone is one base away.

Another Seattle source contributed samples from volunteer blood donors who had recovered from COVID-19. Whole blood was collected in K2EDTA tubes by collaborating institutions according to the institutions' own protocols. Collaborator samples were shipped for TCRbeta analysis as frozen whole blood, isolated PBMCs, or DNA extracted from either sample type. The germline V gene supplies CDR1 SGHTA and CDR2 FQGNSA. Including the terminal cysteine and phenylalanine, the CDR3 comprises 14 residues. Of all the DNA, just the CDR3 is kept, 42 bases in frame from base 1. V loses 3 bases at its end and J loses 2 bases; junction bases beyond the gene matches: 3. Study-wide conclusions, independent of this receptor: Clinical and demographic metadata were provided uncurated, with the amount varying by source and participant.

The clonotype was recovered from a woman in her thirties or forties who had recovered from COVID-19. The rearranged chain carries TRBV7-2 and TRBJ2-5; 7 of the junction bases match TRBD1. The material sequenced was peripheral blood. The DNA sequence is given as TGTGCCAGCAGCTTGGGCAGGGGGCAAGAGACCCAGTACTTC. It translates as CASSLGRGQETQYF.